These 24 T cell receptor beta chains share one sample of origin, sequenced in a study of beta chain features in type 1 diabetes. Sequenced material consisted of expressed TCRB transcripts (all of the isolated RNA was reverse transcribed). The table came from immunoSEQ multiplex PCR; TCRdb's copy has only in-frame clones and leaves some out. There are about 140,000 clones in the sample; 6.9% occur only once, and approximately 1.4% lies in the top ten. The sequenced material came from central memory CD4+ T cells from blood. These receptors all stem from a woman aged 30 to 39 in good health.

This clone was observed a single time. Sequence at one end of the junction differs from germline and may be a read error. J is TRBJ1-5 and V is TRBV7-7, with a tentative D call TRBD1 (5 bases). This CDR3 has 13 amino acids. Germline V gene lookup returns CDR1 SSHAT and CDR2 FNYEAQ (reference sequence). The CDR3 region has the DNA TGTGCTAGCAGCTTAACACAGGATCAGCCCCAGCATTTT. Residues: CASSLTQDQPQHF. Full variable domain (outside the CDR3, taken from reference TRBV7-7 and TRBJ1-5): GAGVSQSPRYKVTKRGQDVTLRCDPISSHATLYWYQQALGQGPEFLTYFNYEAQPDKSGLPSDRFSAERPEGSISTLTIQRTEQRDSAMYRCASSLTQDQPQHFGDGTRLSIL.

About this clone: At one end the junction does not follow the germline gene, possibly because of a read error. The chain carries TRBV7-9 and TRBJ2-3; TRBD2 aligns across 7 bases. Germline CDR1 reads SEHNR; CDR2 reads FQNEAQ (reference sequence). This CDR3 region has 15 residues. The CDR3 protein is CASSQTKASGDTQYF. CDR3 sequence (DNA): TGCGCCAGCAGCCAAACTAAGGCTAGCGGAGATACGCAGTATTTT.

The CDR3 DNA reads as TGTGCCAGCAGTTTATCCTCTAGCGGGAGGGCCTCGCAGTATTTT. As protein: CASSLSSSGRASQYF. V and J are TRBV28 and TRBJ2-3, with 12 bases fitting TRBD2. The CDR3 runs 15 residues. J was trimmed by 10 bases and V by 1 base; bases with no gene match: 6. The germline gives CDR1 MDHEN, CDR2 SYDVKM.

This chain connects TRBV18 to TRBJ1-4, with a tentative D call TRBD1 (6 bases). The germline V and J ends were trimmed by 0 bases and 7 bases, with 12 bases remaining between them. The CDR3 has 15 residues. Germline CDR1 and CDR2: KGHSH and LQKENI. The CDR3 sequence is CASSPPAGATEKLFF. In DNA, the CDR3 is TGTGCCAGCTCACCACCCGCAGGGGCCACTGAAAAACTGTTTTTT.

This clone was counted between two and nine times. CDR3 sequence (DNA): TGTGCCAGCAGCACCTTAGCGGGACAAGAGACCCAGTACTTC. It translates to CASSTLAGQETQYF. The chain carries TRBV11-3 and TRBJ2-5, with 8 positions matching TRBD2. Germline CDR1 reads SGHNT; CDR2 reads YENEEA. The CDR3 runs 14 residues. Trimming took 5 bases from V and 2 from J; bases not matched to a gene: 4.

This chain links TRBV16 with TRBJ2-2, with D tentatively TRBD2 (6 bases). The germline V and J ends were trimmed by 8 bases and 6 bases, with 16 bases remaining between them. The CDR3 is 14 residues long. Germline CDR1 and CDR2: KGHSY and FQNENV. For the CDR3, the DNA is TGTGCCAGCCACGCAGCCCGGGGGTCCGGGGAGCTGTTTTTT. Encoded protein: CASHAARGSGELFF.

This clone was seen a few times. The genes are TRBV9 and TRBJ2-7; weak D call: TRBD2 (5 bases). The CDR3 covers 15 residues. V lost 0 bases, J lost 2 bases, and 12 bases lay in between. The V gene's germline CDR1 is SGDLS and CDR2 YYNGEE. CDR3 coding DNA: TGTGCCAGCAGCGTAGTGTACGCTAGCCCCTACGAGCAGTACTTC. Its translation: CASSVVYASPYEQYF.

This clone was found a few times. This rearrangement joins TRBV5-1 to TRBJ1-3, with 7 bases identical to TRBD1. Germline assignment: CDR1 SGHRS and CDR2 YFSETQ. This CDR3 comprises 13 residues. V was pared by 4 bases and J by 9 bases, with 7 bases of the junction left unmatched. This chain's CDR3 is CASSGTVDGTIYF. The CDR3 nucleotides are TGCGCCAGCAGCGGGACAGTCGACGGCACCATATATTTT.

The genes are TRBV27 and TRBJ2-1; 7 bases align to TRBD1. Germline V gene data show CDR1 as MNHEY and CDR2 as SMNVEV (reference sequence). The CDR3 runs to 16 residues. Trimming took 3 bases from V and 4 from J; bases not matched to a gene: 9. CDR3 in amino acids: CASSLDGTDFYNEQFF. In DNA, the CDR3 is TGTGCCAGCAGTTTGGATGGGACAGACTTTTACAATGAGCAGTTCTTC.

This clone has only a few counts. The chain links TRBV6-5 to TRBJ2-2, with no clear D. From germline, CDR1 is MNHEY and CDR2 SVGAGI. The CDR3 is 15 amino acids. Trimming took off 5 bases at V and 0 bases at J, with 10 bases between the two ends. The chain's CDR3 is CASSPQQTNTGELFF. In DNA form, the CDR3 reads TGTGCCAGCAGTCCCCAACAGACGAACACCGGGGAGCTGTTTTTT.

The chain recombines TRBV7-2 with TRBJ1-2, with D tentatively TRBD1 (6 bases). V was shortened by 4 bases and J by 8 bases, with 17 bases between the two germline ends. This CDR3 is 14 amino acids long. CDR1 is SGHTA, CDR2 FQGNSA, per germline. The CDR3 nucleotides read TGTGCCAGCAGCTCCCGGGGAGGGGGTGGAGGCTACACCTTC. It is translated as CASSSRGGGGGYTF.

The gene calls are TRBV19 and TRBJ2-3, with D uncertain. The ends were cut back, 6 bases at V and 1 base at J, with 8 bases in the middle. CDR1 and CDR2 from the germline V gene are LNHDA and SQIVND (reference sequence). CDR3 length: 13 residues. The DNA of the CDR3 is TGTGCCAGTAGGGGCCAGGGCACAGATACGCAGTATTTT. Amino acids: CASRGQGTDTQYF.

In this sample, this clone turned up a few times. V and J are TRBV20-1 and TRBJ1-2, with unresolved D. CDR1 DFQATT and CDR2 SNEGSKA come from the germline V gene (reference sequence). V gave up 3 bases and J gave up 4 bases, with 6 bases separating them. The CDR3 consists of 11 residues. CDR3 loop: CSASLPYGYTF. As DNA, the CDR3 is TGCAGTGCTAGCCTCCCCTATGGCTACACCTTC.

The chain is built from TRBV15 and TRBJ2-7, with a weak D call TRBD2 (6 bases). This CDR3 region has 15 residues. The ends were cut back, 1 base at V and 4 bases at J, with 14 bases in the middle. The germline V gene encodes CDR1 LNHNV and CDR2 YYDKDF (reference sequence). The CDR3 is CATSRARGTVYEQYF. The DNA of the CDR3 is TGTGCCACCAGCAGAGCCCGCGGGACGGTTTACGAGCAGTACTTC.

This clone has more than one count but fewer than ten. This chain uses TRBV6-6 with TRBJ2-1, with 13 bases that match TRBD2. Germline lookup yields CDR1 MNHNY and CDR2 SVGAGI (reference sequence). Losses at the gene ends were 6 bases for V and 6 bases for J; bases not matched to a gene: 8. The CDR3 is 16 residues long. Here the CDR3 DNA reads TGTGCCAGCAGCAAGGATAGGACTAGCGGGGGCAATGAGCAGTTCTTC. Protein product: CASSKDRTSGGNEQFF.

The rearrangement uses TRBV5-1 and TRBJ1-4, with a possible D match to TRBD1 (6 bases). There are 14 residues in the CDR3. Germline V gene data show CDR1 as SGHRS and CDR2 as YFSETQ. V gave up 3 bases and J gave up 8 bases, with 14 bases separating them. CDR3 loop: CASSSGTRGEKLFF. In nucleotides, the CDR3 is TGCGCCAGCAGCTCCGGGACAAGAGGGGAAAAACTGTTTTTT. The full variable domain, in which reference TRBV5-1 and TRBJ1-4 provide the parts outside the CDR3, is KAGVTQTPRYLIKTRGQQVTLSCSPISGHRSVSWYQQTPGQGLQFLFEYFSETQRNKGNFPGRFSGRQFSNSRSEMNVSTLELGDSALYLCASSSGTRGEKLFFGSGTQLSVL.

The chain links TRBV19 to TRBJ2-3; TRBD1 matches at 9 bases. The J segment lost 3 bases and the V segment lost 7 bases, leaving 8 bases of the junction unmatched. Looked up from germline, CDR1 is LNHDA and CDR2 is SQIVND (reference sequence). This CDR3 has 15 amino acids. The CDR3 loop reads CASKGSGQGTDTQYF. Written as DNA, the CDR3 is TGTGCCAGTAAGGGATCGGGACAGGGTACAGATACGCAGTATTTT.

This clone was recorded a few times. The chain recombines TRBV18 with TRBJ2-3; D call uncertain. The germline CDR1 and CDR2 sequences are KGHSH and LQKENI. This CDR3 has 16 residues. V was clipped by 4 bases and J by 1 base, with 15 bases between them. The CDR3 DNA reads TGTGCCAGCTCACTAGCTCGTCAACGCGGCACAGATACGCAGTATTTT. Translating it yields CASSLARQRGTDTQYF.

This clone occurred a few times. The genes are TRBV10-3 and TRBJ2-7, with D perhaps TRBD2 (5 bases). The germline V gene encodes CDR1 ENHRY and CDR2 SYGVKD. This CDR3 region has 13 residues. V gave up 2 bases and J gave up 7 bases, with 12 bases separating them. CDR3 protein: CAISELAGGEQYF. The CDR3 nucleotides read TGTGCCATCAGTGAGCTAGCCGGTGGTGAGCAGTACTTC.

This clone occurred a few times. This chain joins TRBV27 and TRBJ1-2; TRBD1 matches 8 bases. V was pared by 5 bases and J by 4 bases, with 15 bases of the junction left unmatched. The germline CDR1 and CDR2 sequences are MNHEY and SMNVEV (reference sequence). The CDR3 extends over 17 amino acids. For the CDR3, the DNA is TGTGCCAGCAGTCCCCGTCAGGGGGCAGAAGGTGGCTATGGCTACACCTTC. Amino acid sequence: CASSPRQGAEGGYGYTF.

This clone has just a few counts. The gene calls are TRBV9 and TRBJ2-1; 8 bases match TRBD2. The CDR3 spans 14 residues. Germline lookup yields CDR1 SGDLS and CDR2 YYNGEE. Trimming cost V 3 bases and J 2 bases; bases outside gene matches: 1. The CDR3 DNA sequence: TGTGCCAGCAGCGAGGGACTAGCCTACAATGAGCAGTTCTTC. Its translation is CASSEGLAYNEQFF.

CDR3 in DNA: TGTGCCAGCAGCCAAGATCCGGGACTAGCGGATCAAGAGACCCAGTACTTC. It encodes CASSQDPGLADQETQYF. V is TRBV4-2 and J is TRBJ2-5; 11 bases line up with TRBD2. The length of the CDR3 is 17 residues. Germline CDR1 is LGHNA and CDR2 is YNFKEQ. The ends lost 0 bases at V and 2 bases at J; junction bases unmatched: 5.

J is TRBJ2-5 and V is TRBV5-4, with D maybe TRBD1 (6 bases). The CDR3 runs 13 residues. The V end was cut by 4 bases, the J end by 7 bases, with 14 bases between. CDR1 and CDR2 (germline): SGHNT, YYREEE (reference sequence). In nucleotides, the CDR3 is TGTGCCAGCAGCCAAGGGACATTGCGGACCCAGTACTTC. It is translated as CASSQGTLRTQYF.

This chain uses TRBV2 with TRBJ2-1, with 12 positions matching TRBD1. This CDR3 has 15 residues. Germline V CDR1 and CDR2: SNHLY, FYNNEI. V shed 5 bases, J shed 10 bases, and the junction held 9 bases outside the gene matches. CDR3 amino acids: CASSPGTGGAGEQFF. In nucleotides, the CDR3 is TGTGCCAGCAGTCCTGGGACAGGGGGCGCGGGGGAGCAGTTCTTC.